This entry lists 14 T cell receptor beta chains sequenced from one sample in a study of T cell clonality in common variable immunodeficiency. Only in-frame clones appear in the TCRdb table, and some are missing; sequencing was by immunoSEQ multiplex PCR. This sample carries 25,000 to 35,000 clones and no singletons, and less than 3.5% goes to the top ten. Overall study results and limits: Common variable immunodeficiency TCR beta sequences reportedly had fewer deletions and N-nucleotide insertions.

The antigens these receptors bind are not known. Source material: peripheral blood mononuclear cells. These receptors all stem from a human donor with common variable immunodeficiency.

The table lists this clone with many counts. The sequenced fragment ends 3 residues before the CDR3 boundary, so the rest is inferred from the germline J gene. This rearrangement joins TRBV13 to TRBJ1-1, with D possibly matching TRBD1 (6 bases). Trimming cost V 5 bases and J 0 bases, with 10 bases left between them. Germline CDR1 reads PRHDT; CDR2 reads FYEKMQ (reference sequence). CDR3 length: 14 amino acids. CDR3: CASSRTVLNTEAFF. Partial CDR3 DNA: TGTGCCAGCAGCCGGACAGTTTTGAACACTGAA.

In its sample, this clone was seen many times. The CDR3 is cut off 3 residues early in the read; its end comes from the germline J gene. The rearrangement uses TRBV20-1 and TRBJ2-4; 11 bases align to TRBD2. Unmatched junction bases numbered 4, after V lost 6 bases and J lost 0 bases. This CDR3 comprises 15 residues. CDR1 is DFQATT and CDR2 is SNEGSKA in the germline V gene (reference sequence). The CDR3 bases that were read are TGCAGTGCGCTAGCGGGAGGACTAGCCAAAAACATT. Its translation: CSALAGGLAKNI. The full CDR3 protein reads CSALAGGLAKNIQYF.

This clone was counted many times. Coverage ceases 3 residues before the CDR3 finishes, and the germline J gene fills in the end. V is TRBV20-1 and J is TRBJ1-5; 11 bases line up with TRBD1. The ends lost 5 bases at V and 0 bases at J; junction bases unmatched: 6. Germline CDR1 reads DFQATT; CDR2 reads SNEGSKA (reference sequence). The CDR3 extends over 16 amino acids. CDR3 bases read: TGCAGTGCTGGGGACAGGGGGACGTATAGCAATCAGCCC. It specifies CSAGDRGTYSNQP. The entire CDR3 protein reads CSAGDRGTYSNQPQHF.

In its sample, this clone was seen many times. The read finishes 3 residues shy of the CDR3 end, and the germline J gene is used to complete it. This chain connects TRBV5-1 to TRBJ2-2; 12 positions agree with TRBD2. Germline lookup yields CDR1 SGHRS and CDR2 YFSETQ. V lost 0 bases, J lost 2 bases, and 5 bases stayed unmatched. The CDR3 is made up of 18 amino acids. The covered CDR3 bases are TGCGCCAGCAGCTTGGGCGCGACTAGCGGGAGCAACACCGGGGAG. It yields the protein CASSLGATSGSNTGE. The CDR3, in full, reads CASSLGATSGSNTGELFF.

In this sample, this clone turned up many times. The read gets to within 3 residues of the CDR3 end, and the germline J gene fills in the rest. The chain is built from TRBV13 and TRBJ2-1; 11 nucleotides line up with TRBD2. This CDR3 has 18 amino acids. The germline gives CDR1 PRHDT, CDR2 FYEKMQ (reference sequence). The trim removed 4 bases at V and 0 bases at J, leaving 8 bases unmatched. CDR3 residues: CASSSGLAGPFSYNEQFF. The covered CDR3 bases are TGTGCCAGCAGCTCCGGACTAGCGGGCCCCTTCTCCTACAATGAG.

Many counts were recorded for this clone. The observed sequence ends 3 residues before the CDR3 terminus, with the missing tail filled in from the germline J gene. The chain has TRBV5-6 and TRBJ2-7, with TRBD2 matching 7 bases. CDR1 SGHDT and CDR2 YYEEEE come from the germline V gene. There are 14 residues in the CDR3. V shed 4 bases, J shed 1 base, and the junction held 5 bases outside the gene matches. CDR3 region: CASSAWTRSYEQYF. Incomplete CDR3 DNA: TGTGCCAGCAGCGCGTGGACTAGATCCTACGAG.

This clone was observed a handful of times. Read coverage stops 3 residues before the CDR3 terminus; the germline J gene supplies the remainder. The gene calls are TRBV19 and TRBJ2-3; the match to TRBD2 covers 10 bases. Trimming removed 5 bases from V and 2 bases from J; junction bases left unmatched: 4. The CDR3 loop spans 15 amino acids. Germline lookup yields CDR1 LNHDA and CDR2 SQIVND (reference sequence). Partial CDR3 DNA: TGTGCCAGTAGTCCTCTAGCGGGAGTCACAGATACG. Protein sequence: CASSPLAGVTDT. The CDR3 reads in full as CASSPLAGVTDTQYF.

Comments on this clone: From the germline J gene comes the end of the CDR3, since the read stops 3 residues before it. The chain recombines TRBV5-1 with TRBJ1-3, with no clear D. From germline, CDR1 is SGHRS and CDR2 YFSETQ. V was cut by 0 bases and J by 2 bases, with 9 bases left in between. The CDR3 contains 15 residues. The CDR3 loop is CASSLDTNTGNTIYF. CDR3 DNA, as far as it was read: TGCGCCAGCAGCTTGGATACAAACACTGGAAACACC.

There are many counts of this clone. The read finishes 3 residues shy of the CDR3 end, and the germline J gene is used to complete it. V gene TRBV5-1 combines with J gene TRBJ2-1, with D tentatively TRBD1 or TRBD2 (5 bases each). Trimming cost V 2 bases and J 3 bases, with 18 bases left between them. From germline, CDR1 is SGHRS and CDR2 YFSETQ. This CDR3 contains 17 residues. Incomplete CDR3 DNA: TGCGCCAGCAGCTTCGGGAAAAACTCTCAGGGCTACAATGAG. It specifies CASSFGKNSQGYNE. In full, the CDR3 reads CASSFGKNSQGYNEQFF.

This clone was seen ten or more times. The CDR3 end lies 3 residues beyond the end of the read and is filled in from the germline J gene. The chain links TRBV29-1 to TRBJ2-2; D may match TRBD1 or TRBD2 (5 bases each). The CDR3 is 15 amino acids. Trimming pared 5 bases from V and 2 bases from J, leaving 15 bases between. Germline-derived CDR1 and CDR2 are SQVTM and ANQGSEA. This chain's CDR3 is CSVRPAGSNTGELFF. The part of the CDR3 DNA that was read is TGCAGCGTTAGGCCGGCAGGGAGTAACACCGGGGAG.

This clone was counted ten times or more. From the germline J gene comes the end of the CDR3, since the read stops 3 residues before it. J is TRBJ2-3 and V is TRBV5-4; D is possibly TRBD1 (5 bases). Between the trimmed V and J ends, which lost 2 bases and 4 bases, there was a span of 8 bases. CDR1 is SGHNT, CDR2 YYREEE, per germline (reference sequence). The CDR3 spans 13 residues. The covered CDR3 bases are TGTGCCAGCAGCTTTTTAGGGGCAGATACG. It encodes CASSFLGADT. The whole CDR3 sequence reads CASSFLGADTQYF.

Comments on this clone: The read finishes 3 residues shy of the CDR3 end, and the germline J gene is used to complete it. V is TRBV6-1 and J is TRBJ2-2; D may be TRBD1 (5 bases). Germline V gene data show CDR1 as MNHNS and CDR2 as SASEGT. The CDR3 totals 16 residues. Trimming took off 4 bases at V and 1 base at J, with 13 bases between the two ends. The CDR3 here is CASSARVTRNTGELFF. The sequenced CDR3 bases are TGTGCCAGCAGTGCCAGGGTTACGAGGAACACCGGGGAG.

This clone was detected ten times or more. The read is 3 residues too short to cover the CDR3 end, so that end is filled in from the germline J gene. The chain combines TRBV7-2 with TRBJ2-3, with D hard to call. The CDR3 has 13 residues. CDR1 and CDR2 (germline): SGHTA, FQGNSA. Trimming removed 2 bases at V and 3 bases at J, with 6 bases between. The sequenced part of the CDR3 DNA is TGTGCCAGCAGCTTACAGGTGACAGATACG. Residues: CASSLQVTDT. The entire CDR3 protein reads CASSLQVTDTQYF.

This clone was detected many times. The CDR3 sequence: CSVGNTEAFF. Partial CDR3 DNA: TGCAGCGTAGGGAACACTGAA. V is TRBV29-1 and J is TRBJ1-1; no firm D call. With the read ending 3 residues before the CDR3 end, the germline J gene is used to fill in that end. Trimming stripped 6 bases from V and 1 base from J, with 3 bases between. The CDR3 sequence is 10 residues long. The germline V gene has CDR1 SQVTM and CDR2 ANQGSEA.